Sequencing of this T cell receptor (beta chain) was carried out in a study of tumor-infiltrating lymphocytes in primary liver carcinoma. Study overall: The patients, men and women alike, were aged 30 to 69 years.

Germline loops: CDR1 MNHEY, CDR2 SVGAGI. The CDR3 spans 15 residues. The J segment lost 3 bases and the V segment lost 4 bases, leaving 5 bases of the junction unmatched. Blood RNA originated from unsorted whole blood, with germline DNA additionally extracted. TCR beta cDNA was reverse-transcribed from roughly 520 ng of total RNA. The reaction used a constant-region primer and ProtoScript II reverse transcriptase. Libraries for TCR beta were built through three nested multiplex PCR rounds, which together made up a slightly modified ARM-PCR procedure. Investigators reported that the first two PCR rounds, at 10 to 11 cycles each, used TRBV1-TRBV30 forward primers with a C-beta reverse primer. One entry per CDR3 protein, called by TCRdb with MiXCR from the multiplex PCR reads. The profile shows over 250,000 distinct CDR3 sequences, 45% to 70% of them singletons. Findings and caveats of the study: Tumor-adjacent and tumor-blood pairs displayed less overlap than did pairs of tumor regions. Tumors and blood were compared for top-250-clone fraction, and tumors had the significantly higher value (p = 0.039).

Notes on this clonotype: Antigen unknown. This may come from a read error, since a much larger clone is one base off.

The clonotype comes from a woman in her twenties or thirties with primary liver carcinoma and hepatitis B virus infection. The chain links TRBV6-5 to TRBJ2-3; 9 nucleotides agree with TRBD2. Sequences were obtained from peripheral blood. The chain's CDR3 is CASSSGLAPTDTQYF. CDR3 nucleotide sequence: TGTGCCAGCAGTTCCGGACTAGCGCCTACAGATACGCAGTATTTT.